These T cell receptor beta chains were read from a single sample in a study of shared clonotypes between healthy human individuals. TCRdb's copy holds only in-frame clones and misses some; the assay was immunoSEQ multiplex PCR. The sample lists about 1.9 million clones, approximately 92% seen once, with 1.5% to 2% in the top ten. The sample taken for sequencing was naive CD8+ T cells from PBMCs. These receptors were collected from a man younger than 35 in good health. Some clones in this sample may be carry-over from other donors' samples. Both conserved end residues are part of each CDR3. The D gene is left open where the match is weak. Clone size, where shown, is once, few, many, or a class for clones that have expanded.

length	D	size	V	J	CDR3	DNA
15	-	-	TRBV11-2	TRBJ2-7	CASSLEARDGYEQYF	TGTGCCAGCAGCTTAGAGGCGCGGGACGGCTACGAGCAGTACTTC
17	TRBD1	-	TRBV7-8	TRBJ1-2	CASSLGTGKLYNYGYTF	TGTGCCAGCAGCTTAGGGACAGGGAAACTCTACAACTATGGCTACACCTTC
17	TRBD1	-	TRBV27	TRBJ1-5	CASSPLTSTGGNQPQHF	TGTGCCAGCAGTCCCCTGACCTCGACAGGGGGCAATCAGCCCCAGCATTTT
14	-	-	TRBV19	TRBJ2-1	CASSTRTVYNEQFF	TGTGCCAGTAGTACAAGGACAGTGTACAATGAGCAGTTCTTC
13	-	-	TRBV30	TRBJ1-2	CAWSKGRFHGYTF	TGTGCCTGGAGCAAGGGCCGCTTTCATGGCTACACCTTC
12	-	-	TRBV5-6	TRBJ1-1	CASSFQGGEAFF	TGTGCCAGCAGCTTCCAAGGGGGGGAAGCTTTCTTT
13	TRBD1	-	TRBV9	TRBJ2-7	CASSEGAVDEQYF	TGTGCCAGCAGCGAGGGGGCCGTGGACGAGCAGTACTTC
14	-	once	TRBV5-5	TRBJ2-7	CASSSVGTAYEQYF	TGTGCCAGCAGCTCTGTGGGCACAGCCTACGAGCAGTACTTC
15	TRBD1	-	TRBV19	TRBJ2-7	CASSILTGHSYEQYF	TGTGCCAGTAGTATATTGACAGGGCATTCTTACGAGCAGTACTTC
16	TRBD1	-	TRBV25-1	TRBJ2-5	CASSDPQDRGQETQYF	TGTGCCAGCAGTGACCCTCAAGACAGGGGGCAAGAGACCCAGTACTTC
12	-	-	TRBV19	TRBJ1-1	CASRISNTEAFF	TGTGCCAGTAGAATTTCGAACACTGAAGCTTTCTTT
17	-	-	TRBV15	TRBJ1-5	CATNQDWGPLSNQPQHF	TGTGCCACCAACCAAGACTGGGGGCCTTTGAGCAATCAGCCCCAGCATTTT
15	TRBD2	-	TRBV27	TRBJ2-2	CASSVASGNTGELFF	TGTGCCAGCAGTGTCGCTAGCGGCAACACCGGGGAGCTGTTTTTT
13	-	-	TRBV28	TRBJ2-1	CASRRVGANEQFF	TGTGCCAGCAGGAGAGTGGGGGCGAATGAGCAGTTCTTC
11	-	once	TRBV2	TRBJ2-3	CASRNADTQYF	TGTGCCAGCCGAAACGCAGATACGCAGTATTTT
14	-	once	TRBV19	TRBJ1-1	CASSILDPNTEAFF	TGTGCCAGTAGTATCCTCGACCCGAACACTGAAGCTTTCTTT
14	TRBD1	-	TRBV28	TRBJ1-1	CASIGTGGVTEAFF	TGTGCCAGCATCGGGACAGGGGGCGTGACTGAAGCTTTCTTT
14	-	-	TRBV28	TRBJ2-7	CASSSVLLSYEQYF	TGTGCCAGCAGTTCGGTCCTCTTGAGCTACGAGCAGTACTTC
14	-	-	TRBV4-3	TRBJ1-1	CASSPRNQGTEAFF	TGCGCCAGCAGCCCCCGTAATCAGGGCACTGAAGCTTTCTTT
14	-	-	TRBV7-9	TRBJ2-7	CASSPLGAAYEQYF	TGTGCCAGCAGCCCGCTGGGTGCAGCCTACGAGCAGTACTTC
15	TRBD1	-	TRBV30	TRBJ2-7	CAWKMGQGYFYEQYF	TGTGCCTGGAAGATGGGACAGGGGTATTTCTACGAGCAGTACTTC
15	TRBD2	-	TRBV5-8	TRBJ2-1	CASSLSPSGYNEQFF	TGTGCCAGCAGCTTGTCGCCTAGCGGCTACAATGAGCAGTTCTTC
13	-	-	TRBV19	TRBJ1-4	CASRDTINEKLFF	TGTGCCAGTCGAGACACTATCAATGAAAAACTGTTTTTT
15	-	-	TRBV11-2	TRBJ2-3	CASSLGGGGGDTQYF	TGTGCCAGCAGCTTAGGTGGGGGTGGCGGTGATACGCAGTATTTT
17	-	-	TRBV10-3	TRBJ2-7	CAISESVRRGSSYEQYF	TGTGCCATCAGTGAGTCGGTAAGGCGGGGAAGCTCCTACGAGCAGTACTTC
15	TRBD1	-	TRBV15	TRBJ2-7	CATSSRTGLGDEQYF	TGTGCCACCAGCTCTCGGACAGGGCTCGGGGACGAGCAGTACTTC
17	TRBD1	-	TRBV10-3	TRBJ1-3	CAISELTRTGTGNTIYF	TGTGCCATCAGTGAGTTGACCCGGACAGGGACTGGAAACACCATATATTTT
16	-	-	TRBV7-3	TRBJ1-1	CASSPLGGGVDTEAFF	TGTGCCAGCAGCCCCCTCGGGGGAGGGGTGGACACTGAAGCTTTCTTT
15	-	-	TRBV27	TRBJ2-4	CASSLIGIAKNIQYF	TGTGCCAGCAGTTTAATCGGGATAGCCAAAAACATTCAGTACTTC
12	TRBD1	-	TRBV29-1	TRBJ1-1	CSVQQGTTEAFF	TGCAGCGTCCAACAGGGGACCACTGAAGCTTTCTTT
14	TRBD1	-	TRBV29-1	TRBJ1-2	CSVMGTGEHYGYTF	TGCAGCGTGATGGGTACAGGGGAACACTATGGCTACACCTTC
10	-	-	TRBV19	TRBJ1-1	CASKGAEAFF	TGTGCCAGTAAGGGGGCTGAAGCTTTCTTT
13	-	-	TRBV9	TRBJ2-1	CASSVGSDNEQFF	TGTGCCAGCAGCGTAGGGTCCGACAATGAGCAGTTCTTC
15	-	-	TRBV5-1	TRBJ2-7	CASSLGGGENYEQYF	TGCGCCAGCAGCTTGGGTGGCGGAGAAAATTACGAGCAGTACTTC
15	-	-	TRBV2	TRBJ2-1	CASIFQDSYYNEQFF	TGTGCCAGCATATTTCAGGACTCATACTACAATGAGCAGTTCTTC
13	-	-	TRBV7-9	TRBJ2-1	CASRPSTTNEQFF	TGTGCCAGCCGGCCCTCGACTACAAATGAGCAGTTCTTC
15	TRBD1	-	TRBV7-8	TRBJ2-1	CASSFRTGLHNEQFF	TGTGCCAGCAGCTTTAGGACAGGGTTACACAATGAGCAGTTCTTC
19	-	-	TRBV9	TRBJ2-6	CASSMPLLAVQAGANVLTF	TGTGCCAGCAGCATGCCTCTCTTAGCGGTCCAGGCTGGGGCCAACGTCCTGACTTTC
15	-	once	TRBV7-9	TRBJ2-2	CASSSTRLNTGELFF	TGTGCCAGCAGTAGCACTCGCCTTAACACCGGGGAGCTGTTTTTT
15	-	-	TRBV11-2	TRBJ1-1	CASSPLLEENTEAFF	TGTGCCAGCAGCCCTCTCCTGGAGGAGAACACTGAAGCTTTCTTT
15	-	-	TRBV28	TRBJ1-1	CASSFQGGTSTEAFF	TGTGCCAGCAGTTTCCAGGGCGGAACGAGCACTGAAGCTTTCTTT
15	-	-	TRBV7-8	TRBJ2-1	CASSLGGGSYNEQFF	TGTGCCAGCAGCTTAGGAGGTGGCTCCTACAATGAGCAGTTCTTC
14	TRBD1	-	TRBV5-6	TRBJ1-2	CASSPTQGALGYTF	TGTGCCAGCAGCCCAACCCAGGGGGCGCTTGGCTACACCTTC
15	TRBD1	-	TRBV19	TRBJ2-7	CASSTRTGGSYEQYF	TGTGCCAGTAGTACGCGGACAGGGGGCAGCTACGAGCAGTACTTC
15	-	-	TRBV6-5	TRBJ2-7	CASSPGSRPSYEQYF	TGTGCCAGCAGCCCGGGGTCCAGACCCTCCTACGAGCAGTACTTC
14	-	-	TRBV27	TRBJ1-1	CASSLGTFNTEAFF	TGTGCCAGCAGTTTAGGAACATTCAACACTGAAGCTTTCTTT
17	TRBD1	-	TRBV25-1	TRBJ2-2	CASSGTGGYWDTGELFF	TGTGCCAGCAGTGGGACAGGGGGCTATTGGGACACCGGGGAGCTGTTTTTT
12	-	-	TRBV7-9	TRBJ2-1	CASSLAALEQFF	TGTGCCAGCAGCTTAGCGGCGCTTGAGCAGTTCTTC
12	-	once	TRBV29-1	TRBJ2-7	CSVKGTSYEQYF	TGCAGCGTTAAAGGCACCTCCTACGAGCAGTACTTC
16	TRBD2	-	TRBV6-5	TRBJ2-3	CASSYSPAGGEDTQYF	TGTGCCAGCAGTTACTCGCCAGCGGGAGGAGAAGATACGCAGTATTTT
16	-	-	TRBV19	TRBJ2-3	CASSPPQGQLSDTQYF	TGTGCCAGTAGTCCCCCCCAGGGTCAACTATCCGATACGCAGTATTTT
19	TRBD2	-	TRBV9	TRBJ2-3	CASSPSIGTSGTSTDTQYF	TGTGCCAGCAGCCCCTCCATCGGGACTAGCGGTACTAGCACAGATACGCAGTATTTT
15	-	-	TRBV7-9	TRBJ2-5	CASSFPYAGSETQYF	TGTGCCAGCAGCTTCCCCTACGCGGGATCGGAGACCCAGTACTTC
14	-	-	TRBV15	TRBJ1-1	CATSTGRGGLEAFF	TGTGCCACCAGCACCGGCAGAGGGGGATTAGAAGCTTTCTTT
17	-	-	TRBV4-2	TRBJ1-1	CASTINPGYQESPEAFF	TGTGCCAGCACCATCAACCCGGGTTACCAAGAGTCTCCTGAAGCTTTCTTT
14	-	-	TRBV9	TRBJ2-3	CASSMAESTDTQYF	TGTGCCAGCAGCATGGCGGAAAGCACAGATACGCAGTATTTT
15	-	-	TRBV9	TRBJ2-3	CASSINGHTTDTQYF	TGTGCCAGCAGCATCAATGGGCATACCACAGATACGCAGTATTTT
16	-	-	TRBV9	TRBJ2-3	CASGGGGVINTDTQYF	TGTGCCAGCGGAGGTGGTGGAGTAATTAACACAGATACGCAGTATTTT
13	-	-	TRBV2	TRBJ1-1	CASRAYLNTEAFF	TGTGCCAGCAGGGCTTATCTGAACACTGAAGCTTTCTTT